This T cell receptor beta chain originates from a study of cytomegalovirus exposure and HLA in healthy donors. Study-wide background: Early on, a data release was issued that held approximately 78 million unique TCRs from HLA-typed donors. Study results and caveats: Per a prior analysis, the majority of TCR beta V segments were productive roughly 87% or roughly 30% of the time. TCR beta chains associated with HLA were, in a later analysis, more clonally expanded than equally common others.

A few counts support this clone. Antigen unknown. Germline-derived CDR1 and CDR2 are KGHSH and LQKENI. The CDR3 is made up of 15 amino acids. Trimming stripped 8 bases from V and 2 bases from J, with 19 bases between. When sampled, the donors appeared nominally healthy, though they likely had unrecorded immune exposures. Both 60 Vbeta primers and 13 Jbeta primers went into the PCR. Sequenced by immunoSEQ multiplex PCR; TCRdb stores in-frame clones only, minus some. The sample holds around 120,000 clones, 9% to 10% seen once. The rearrangement joins TRBV18 to TRBJ2-7, with a possible D match to TRBD2 (5 bases). Sequences were obtained from PBMCs. This TCR was recovered from a man aged 25 to 45 in good health and CMV-seronegative. CDR3 nucleotide sequence: TGTGCCAGCCACTTTAAGGGAGTTAATACCTACGAGCAGTACTTC. This gives the protein CASHFKGVNTYEQYF.